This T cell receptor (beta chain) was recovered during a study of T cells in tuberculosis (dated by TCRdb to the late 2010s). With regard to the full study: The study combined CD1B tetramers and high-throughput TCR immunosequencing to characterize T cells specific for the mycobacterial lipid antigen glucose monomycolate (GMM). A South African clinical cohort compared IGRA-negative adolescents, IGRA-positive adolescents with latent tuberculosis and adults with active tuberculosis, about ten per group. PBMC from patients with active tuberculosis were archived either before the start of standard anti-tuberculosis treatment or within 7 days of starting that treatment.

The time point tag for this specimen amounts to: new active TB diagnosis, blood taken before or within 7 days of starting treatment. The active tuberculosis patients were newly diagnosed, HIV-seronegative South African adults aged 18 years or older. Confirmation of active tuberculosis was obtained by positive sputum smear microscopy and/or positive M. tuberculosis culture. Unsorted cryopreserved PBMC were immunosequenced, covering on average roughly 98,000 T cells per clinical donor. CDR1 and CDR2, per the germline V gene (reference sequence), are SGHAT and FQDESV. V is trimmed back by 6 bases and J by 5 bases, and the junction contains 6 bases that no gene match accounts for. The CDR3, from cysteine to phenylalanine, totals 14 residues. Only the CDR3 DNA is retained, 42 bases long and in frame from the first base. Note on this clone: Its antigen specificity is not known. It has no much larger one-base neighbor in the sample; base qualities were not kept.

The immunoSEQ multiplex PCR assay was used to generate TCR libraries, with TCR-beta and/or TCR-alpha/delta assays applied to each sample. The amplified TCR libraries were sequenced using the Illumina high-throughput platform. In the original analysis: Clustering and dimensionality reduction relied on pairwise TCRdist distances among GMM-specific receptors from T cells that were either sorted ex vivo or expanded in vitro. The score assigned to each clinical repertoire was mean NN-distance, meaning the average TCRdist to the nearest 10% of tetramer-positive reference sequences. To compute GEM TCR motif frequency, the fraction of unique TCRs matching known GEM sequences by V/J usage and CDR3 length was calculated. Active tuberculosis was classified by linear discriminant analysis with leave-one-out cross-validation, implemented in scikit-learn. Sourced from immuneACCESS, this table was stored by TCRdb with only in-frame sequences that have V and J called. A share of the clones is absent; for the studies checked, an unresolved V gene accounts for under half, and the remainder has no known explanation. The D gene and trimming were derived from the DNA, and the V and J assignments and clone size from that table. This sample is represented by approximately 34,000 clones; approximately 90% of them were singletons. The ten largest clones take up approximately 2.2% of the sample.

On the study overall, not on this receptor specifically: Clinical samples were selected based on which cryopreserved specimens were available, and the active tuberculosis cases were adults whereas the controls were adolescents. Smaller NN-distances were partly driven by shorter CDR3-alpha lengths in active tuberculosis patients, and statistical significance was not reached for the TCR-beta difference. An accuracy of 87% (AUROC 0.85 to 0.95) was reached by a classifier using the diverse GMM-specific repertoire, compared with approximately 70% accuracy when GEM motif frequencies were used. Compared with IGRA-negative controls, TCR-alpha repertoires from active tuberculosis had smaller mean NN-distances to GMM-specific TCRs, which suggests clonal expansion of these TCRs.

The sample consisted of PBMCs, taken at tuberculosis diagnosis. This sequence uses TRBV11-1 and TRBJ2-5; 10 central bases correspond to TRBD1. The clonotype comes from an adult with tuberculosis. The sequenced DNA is TGTGCCAGCAGACCAGGGACAGGGGACGAGACCCAGTACTTC. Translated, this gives CASRPGTGDETQYF.